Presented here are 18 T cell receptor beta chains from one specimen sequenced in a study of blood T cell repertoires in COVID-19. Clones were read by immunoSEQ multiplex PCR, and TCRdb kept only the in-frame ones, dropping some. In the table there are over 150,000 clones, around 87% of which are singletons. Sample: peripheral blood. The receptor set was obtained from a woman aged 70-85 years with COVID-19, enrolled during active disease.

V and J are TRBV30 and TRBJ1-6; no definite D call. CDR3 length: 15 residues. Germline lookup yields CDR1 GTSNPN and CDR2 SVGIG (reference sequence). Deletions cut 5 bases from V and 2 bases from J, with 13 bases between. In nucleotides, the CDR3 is TGTGCCTGGGATGGCGCGGGAACCTATAATTCACCCCTCCACTTT. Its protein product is CAWDGAGTYNSPLHF.

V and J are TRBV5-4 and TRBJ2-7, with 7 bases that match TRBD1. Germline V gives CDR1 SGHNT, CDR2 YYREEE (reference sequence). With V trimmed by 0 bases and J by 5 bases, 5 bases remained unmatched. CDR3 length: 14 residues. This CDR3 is CASSLVDRFNEQYF. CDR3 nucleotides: TGTGCCAGCAGCTTGGTGGACAGGTTCAACGAGCAGTACTTC.

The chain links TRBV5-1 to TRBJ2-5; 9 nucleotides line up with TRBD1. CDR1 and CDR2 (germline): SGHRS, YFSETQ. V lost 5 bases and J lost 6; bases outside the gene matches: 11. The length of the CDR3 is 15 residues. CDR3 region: CASRPTTGGGQTQYF. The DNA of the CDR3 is TGCGCCAGCAGACCAACAACAGGGGGCGGACAGACCCAGTACTTC. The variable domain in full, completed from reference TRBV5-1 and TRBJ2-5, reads KAGVTQTPRYLIKTRGQQVTLSCSPISGHRSVSWYQQTPGQGLQFLFEYFSETQRNKGNFPGRFSGRQFSNSRSEMNVSTLELGDSALYLCASRPTTGGGQTQYFGPGTRLLVL.

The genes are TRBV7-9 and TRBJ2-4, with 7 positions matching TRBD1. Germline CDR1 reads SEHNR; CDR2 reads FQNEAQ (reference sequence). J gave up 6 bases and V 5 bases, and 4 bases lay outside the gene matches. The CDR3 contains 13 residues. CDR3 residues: CASSGTGVNIQYF. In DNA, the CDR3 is TGTGCCAGCAGCGGTACAGGGGTAAACATTCAGTACTTC.

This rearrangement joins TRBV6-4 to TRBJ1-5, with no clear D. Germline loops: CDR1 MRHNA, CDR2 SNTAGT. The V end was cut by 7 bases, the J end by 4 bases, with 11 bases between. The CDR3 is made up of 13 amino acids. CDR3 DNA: TGTGCCAGCAACGACACGGGAAATCAGCCCCAGCATTTT. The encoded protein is CASNDTGNQPQHF.

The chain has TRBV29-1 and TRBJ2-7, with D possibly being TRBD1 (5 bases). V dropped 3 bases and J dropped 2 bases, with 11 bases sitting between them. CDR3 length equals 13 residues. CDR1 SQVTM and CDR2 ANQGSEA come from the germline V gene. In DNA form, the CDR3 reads TGCAGCGTTGAGGGCCAGGGCCCCTACGAGCAGTACTTC. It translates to CSVEGQGPYEQYF.

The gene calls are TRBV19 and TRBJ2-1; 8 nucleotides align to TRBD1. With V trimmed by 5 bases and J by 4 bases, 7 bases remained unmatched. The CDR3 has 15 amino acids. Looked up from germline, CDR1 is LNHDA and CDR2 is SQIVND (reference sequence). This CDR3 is CASSPPGQAYNEQFF. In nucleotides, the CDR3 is TGTGCCAGTAGTCCCCCGGGACAGGCGTACAATGAGCAGTTCTTC. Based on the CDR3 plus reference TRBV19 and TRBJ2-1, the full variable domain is DGGITQSPKYLFRKEGQNVTLSCEQNLNHDAMYWYRQDPGQGLRLIYYSQIVNDFQKGDIAEGYSVSREKKESFPLTVTSAQKNPTAFYLCASSPPGQAYNEQFFGPGTRLTVL.

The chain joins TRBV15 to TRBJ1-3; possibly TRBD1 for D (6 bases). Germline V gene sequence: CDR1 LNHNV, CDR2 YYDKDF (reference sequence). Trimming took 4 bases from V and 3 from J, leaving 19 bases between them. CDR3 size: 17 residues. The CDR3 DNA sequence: TGTGCCACCAGCACAAGTAAGGGGGACATACGTGGAAACACCATATATTTT. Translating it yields CATSTSKGDIRGNTIYF.

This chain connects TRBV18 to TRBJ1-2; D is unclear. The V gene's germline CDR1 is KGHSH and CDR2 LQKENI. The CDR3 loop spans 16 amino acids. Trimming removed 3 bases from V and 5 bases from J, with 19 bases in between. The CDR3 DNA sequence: TGTGCCAGCTCACCCATTCTGGAGCCCAAACCTTATGGCTACACCTTC. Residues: CASSPILEPKPYGYTF.

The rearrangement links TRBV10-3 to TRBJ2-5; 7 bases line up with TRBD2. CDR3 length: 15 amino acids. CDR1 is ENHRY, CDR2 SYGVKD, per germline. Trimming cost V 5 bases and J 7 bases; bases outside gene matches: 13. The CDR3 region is CAISPLQGRAGTQYF. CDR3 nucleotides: TGTGCCATCAGTCCCCTTCAAGGGAGGGCGGGGACCCAGTACTTC.

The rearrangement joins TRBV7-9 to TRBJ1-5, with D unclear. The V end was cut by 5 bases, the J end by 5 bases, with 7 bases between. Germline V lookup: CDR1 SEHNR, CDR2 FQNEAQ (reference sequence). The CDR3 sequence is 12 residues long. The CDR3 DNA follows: TGTGCCAGCAGCCGAGGGCATCAGCCCCAGCATTTT. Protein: CASSRGHQPQHF.

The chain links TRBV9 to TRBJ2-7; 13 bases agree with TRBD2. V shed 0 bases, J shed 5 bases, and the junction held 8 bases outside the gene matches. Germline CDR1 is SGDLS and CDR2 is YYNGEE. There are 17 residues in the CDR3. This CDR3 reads CASSVDRTSGSRDEQYF. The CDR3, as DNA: TGTGCCAGCAGCGTAGACAGGACTAGCGGGAGTCGGGACGAGCAGTACTTC.

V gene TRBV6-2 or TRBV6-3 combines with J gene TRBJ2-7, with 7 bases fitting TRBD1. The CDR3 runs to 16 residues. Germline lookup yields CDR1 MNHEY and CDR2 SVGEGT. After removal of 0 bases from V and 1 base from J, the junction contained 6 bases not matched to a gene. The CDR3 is CASSYSTGIGSYEQYF. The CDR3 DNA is TGTGCCAGCAGTTACTCGACAGGGATAGGTTCCTACGAGCAGTACTTC.

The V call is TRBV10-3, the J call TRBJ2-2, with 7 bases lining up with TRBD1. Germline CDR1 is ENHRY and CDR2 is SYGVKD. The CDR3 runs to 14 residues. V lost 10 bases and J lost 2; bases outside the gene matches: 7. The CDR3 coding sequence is TGTGCCAGCAGGCGGACAGGTAACACCGGGGAGCTGTTTTTT. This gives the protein CASRRTGNTGELFF.

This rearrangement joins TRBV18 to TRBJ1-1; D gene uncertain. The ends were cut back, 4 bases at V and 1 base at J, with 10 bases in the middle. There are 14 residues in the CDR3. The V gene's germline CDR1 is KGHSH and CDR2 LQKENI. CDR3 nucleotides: TGTGCCAGCTCACAGACACTTTCGAACACTGAAGCTTTCTTT. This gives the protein CASSQTLSNTEAFF.

CDR3 bases: TGTGCCAGCAGCTTAGCAGACTACGAGCAGTACTTC. Its translation: CASSLADYEQYF. The chain employs TRBV11-3 and TRBJ2-7; D is unclear. Germline V CDR1 and CDR2: SGHNT, YENEEA. V was shortened by 1 base and J by 3 bases, with 4 bases between the two germline ends. The CDR3 is 12 residues long. The full variable domain, in which reference TRBV11-3 and TRBJ2-7 provide the parts outside the CDR3, is EAGVVQSPRYKIIEKKQPVAFWCNPISGHNTLYWYLQNLGQGPELLIRYENEEAVDDSQLPKDRFSAERLKGVDSTLKIQPAELGDSAVYLCASSLADYEQYFGPGTRLTVT.

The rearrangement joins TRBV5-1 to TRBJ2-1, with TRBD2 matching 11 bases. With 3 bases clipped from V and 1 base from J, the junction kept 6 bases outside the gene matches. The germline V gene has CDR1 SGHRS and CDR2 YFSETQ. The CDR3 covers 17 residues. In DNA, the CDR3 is TGCGCCAGCAGCTCACAGACTAGCGGGGCTTCCTACAATGAGCAGTTCTTC. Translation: CASSSQTSGASYNEQFF.

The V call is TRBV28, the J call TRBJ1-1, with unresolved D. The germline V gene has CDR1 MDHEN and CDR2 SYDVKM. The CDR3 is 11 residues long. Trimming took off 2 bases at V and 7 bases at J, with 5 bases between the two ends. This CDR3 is CASSLLREAFF. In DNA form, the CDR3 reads TGTGCCAGCAGTTTACTGCGTGAAGCTTTCTTT.